Given below is one TCR beta chain in context. Antigen unknown. Each donor was a healthy Caucasian individual from Russia, aged about 6 to 100. The data were taken from a study of blood T cells in healthy people across ages. Study findings and constraints: Unknown CMV status may confound age-related changes in expanded clones.

A J-beta primer mix and a sample-barcoded 5' primer were used in a second PCR of about 6 to 12 cycles. TCRdb re-called the 5' RACE reads through MiXCR, storing one row per CDR3 protein. The sample lists over 600,000 distinct CDR3 sequences; around three fifths were seen once. The germline V gene has CDR1 MNHEY and CDR2 SVGAGI. The CDR3 has 16 amino acids. With 0 bases removed from V and 2 bases from J, the gap between germline ends came to 12 bases. The V and J genes are TRBV6-5 and TRBJ2-3, with D possibly being TRBD1 or TRBD2 (6 bases each). This TCR came from a man aged 40-50 years in good health. Sequenced sample: blood. CDR3 DNA sequence: TGTGCCAGCAGTTACTCGACTAGGGGACACACAGATACGCAGTATTTT. This sequence encodes CASSYSTRGHTDTQYF.